These 6 T cell receptor beta chains were sequenced from one sample in a study of blood T cell repertoires in COVID-19. Sequencing was performed with immunoSEQ multiplex PCR; in TCRdb, only in-frame clones are kept and a portion is missing. The profile covers about 37,000 clones, with about 90% appearing a single time and around 5.1% taken by the ten largest. Material for sequencing was peripheral blood. Receptors were obtained from a woman older than 75 with acute or convalescent COVID-19.

The chain employs TRBV6-5 and TRBJ1-5, with 7 bases identical to TRBD1. The CDR3 consists of 15 residues. CDR1 and CDR2 (germline): MNHEY, SVGAGI. V gave up 2 bases and J gave up 4 bases; unmatched junction bases: 5. CDR3 DNA sequence: TGTGCCAGCAGTTACACGGGACAGAGGAATCAGCCCCAGCATTTT. Residues: CASSYTGQRNQPQHF.

In its sample, this clone was seen once. This chain links TRBV9 with TRBJ2-1; 11 bases match TRBD2. V trimming: 0 bases; J trimming: 7 bases; junction bases outside the gene matches: 3. CDR1 is SGDLS and CDR2 is YYNGEE in the germline V gene. There are 15 residues in the CDR3. The CDR3 nucleotides read TGTGCCAGCAGCGTAGAGGGACTAGCGGATAATGAGCAGTTCTTC. Protein sequence: CASSVEGLADNEQFF.

The rearrangement joins TRBV7-3 to TRBJ2-1; 14 bases fit TRBD2. With V trimmed by 5 bases and J by 7 bases, 13 bases remained unmatched. This CDR3 comprises 18 residues. Germline CDR1 reads SGHTA; CDR2 reads FQGTGA. CDR3 residues: CASSLLPPTSGGGNEQFF. The CDR3 bases are TGTGCCAGCAGCCTTCTACCGCCGACTAGCGGGGGGGGGAATGAGCAGTTCTTC. The whole variable domain, filled in from reference TRBV7-3 and TRBJ2-1, reads GAGVSQTPSNKVTEKGKYVELRCDPISGHTALYWYRQSLGQGPEFLIYFQGTGAADDSGLPNDRFFAVRPEGSVSTLKIQRTERGDSAVYLCASSLLPPTSGGGNEQFFGPGTRLTVL.

The chain is built from TRBV5-1 and TRBJ2-2; 8 bases are shared with TRBD1. CDR3 length equals 16 residues. Losses at the gene ends were 1 base for V and 0 bases for J; bases not matched to a gene: 2. Germline values: CDR1 SGHRS, CDR2 YFSETQ. The CDR3 DNA follows: TGCGCCAGCAGCTTGCAGGGGGCCCCGAACACCGGGGAGCTGTTTTTT. This encodes CASSLQGAPNTGELFF.

The CDR3: CASSSDSRYSYNEQFF. CDR3 in DNA: TGCGCCAGCAGCTCGGACAGCCGATACTCCTACAATGAGCAGTTCTTC. The rearrangement uses TRBV5-1 and TRBJ2-1, with D possibly being TRBD1 (6 bases). V gave up 3 bases and J gave up 0 bases, with 13 bases separating them. The CDR3 is made up of 16 amino acids. CDR1 and CDR2 (germline): SGHRS, YFSETQ. The full variable domain, completed using reference TRBV5-1 and TRBJ2-1, is KAGVTQTPRYLIKTRGQQVTLSCSPISGHRSVSWYQQTPGQGLQFLFEYFSETQRNKGNFPGRFSGRQFSNSRSEMNVSTLELGDSALYLCASSSDSRYSYNEQFFGPGTRLTVL.

This sequence joins TRBV29-1 and TRBJ1-1; D is perhaps TRBD1 (6 bases). In germline, CDR1 is SQVTM, CDR2 ANQGSEA. This CDR3 has 12 amino acids. V was shortened by 4 bases and J by 6 bases, with 12 bases between the two germline ends. CDR3 region: CSVGVEGAEAFF. CDR3 bases: TGCAGCGTTGGGGTTGAGGGGGCTGAAGCTTTCTTT.